The entry below gives a single T cell receptor (beta chain) sequence along with its context. What it binds is unknown. This sample was included in a study of T cell responses to AZD1222 COVID-19 vaccine. Study conclusions and caveats: CD4 TCRs covered the whole spike, strongest at regions 160-218 and 743-854. Variant regions that are unmutated are reportedly the target of nearly half of spike-specific TCRs.

Some clones are missing from TCRdb's copy, which holds only in-frame ones; the method was immunoSEQ multiplex PCR. The sample holds under 150,000 clones, roughly nine tenths seen once. Trimming removed 4 bases from V and 1 base from J, with 16 bases in between. Germline V gene sequence: CDR1 SGHVS, CDR2 FQNEAQ. The length of the CDR3 is 16 residues. V and J are TRBV7-8 and TRBJ1-1; the D is unclear. Specimen: peripheral blood, collected on day 0 of AZD1222 vaccination. The TCR comes from an adult in good health. CDR3 residues: CASSSPRVLSNTEAFF. The CDR3 region has the DNA TGTGCCAGCAGCTCCCCAAGGGTCCTATCGAACACTGAAGCTTTCTTT.